This TCR beta chain was identified during a study of shared clonotypes between healthy human individuals. Study-wide points: Sequencing depth was expected to affect clonotype sharing among donors. Larger estimated richness was generally recorded for naive subsets relative to memory subsets. Represented genetic and exposure-history diversity was restricted by having few donors.

About this clone: The antigen remains undetermined.

Sequencing was at deep level. Clones were read by immunoSEQ multiplex PCR, and TCRdb kept only the in-frame ones, dropping some. The sample includes around 2,000,000 clones, roughly 95% of them seen just once. Germline V gives CDR1 GTSNPN, CDR2 SVGIG (reference sequence). The CDR3 has 18 amino acids. V lost 0 bases, J lost 5 bases, and 15 bases stayed unmatched. This chain links TRBV30 with TRBJ2-7, with 11 bases fitting TRBD2. This sequence was found in a man aged 18-30 years in good health. The sequenced sample consisted of naive CD4+ T cells sorted from blood. Regarding subset: CD45RA+ positively selected. CDR3 nucleotides: TGTGCCTGGAGTGTCCGCTCAACCGGGACTAGCGGAGAAAACGAGCAGTACTTC. Translation gives CAWSVRSTGTSGENEQYF. Looking up the rest from reference TRBV30 and TRBJ2-7 gives the full variable domain: SQTIHQWPATLVQPVGSPLSLECTVEGTSNPNLYWYRQAAGRGLQLLFYSVGIGQISSEVPQNLSASRPQDRQFILSSKKLLLSDSGFYLCAWSVRSTGTSGENEQYFGPGTRLTVT.